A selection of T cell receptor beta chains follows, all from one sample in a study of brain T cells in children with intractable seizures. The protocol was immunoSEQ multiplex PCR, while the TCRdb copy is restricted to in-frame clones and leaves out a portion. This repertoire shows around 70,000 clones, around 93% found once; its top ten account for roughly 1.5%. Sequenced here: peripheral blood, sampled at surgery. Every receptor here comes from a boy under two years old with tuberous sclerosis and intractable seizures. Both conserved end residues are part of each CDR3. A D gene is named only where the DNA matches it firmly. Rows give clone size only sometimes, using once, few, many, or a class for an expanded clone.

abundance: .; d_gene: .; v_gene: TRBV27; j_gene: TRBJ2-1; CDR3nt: TGTGCCAGCAGTTTAACAGAAGCGTATGAGCAGTTCTTC; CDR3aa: CASSLTEAYEQFF
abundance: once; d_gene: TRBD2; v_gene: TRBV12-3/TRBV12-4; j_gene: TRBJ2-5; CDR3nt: TGTGCCAGTCCGGGACTAGCGGGCGAGACCCAGTACTTC; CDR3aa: CASPGLAGETQYF
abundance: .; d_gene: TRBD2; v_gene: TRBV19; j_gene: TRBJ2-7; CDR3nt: TGTGCCAGTAGCAATATTCCGAGAAGCGGGGGCTACGAGCAGTACTTC; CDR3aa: CASSNIPRSGGYEQYF
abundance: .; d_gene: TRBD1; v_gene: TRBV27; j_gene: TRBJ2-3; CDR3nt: TGTGCCAGCAGTTTATGGACAGGACACAGCACAGATACGCAGTATTTT; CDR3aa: CASSLWTGHSTDTQYF
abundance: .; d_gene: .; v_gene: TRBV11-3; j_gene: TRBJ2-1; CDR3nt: TGTGCCAGCAGCCGCTATTCGGGACCCCTGAATGAGCAGTTCTTC; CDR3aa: CASSRYSGPLNEQFF
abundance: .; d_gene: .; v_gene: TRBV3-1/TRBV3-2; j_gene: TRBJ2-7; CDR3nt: TGTGCCAGCAGCCAATGGAACGAGCAGTACTTC; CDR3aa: CASSQWNEQYF
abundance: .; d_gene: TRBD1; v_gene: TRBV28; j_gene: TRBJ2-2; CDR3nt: TGTGCCAGCAGTTTTTGGACAGGGGTCCGGGAGCTGTTTTTT; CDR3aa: CASSFWTGVRELFF
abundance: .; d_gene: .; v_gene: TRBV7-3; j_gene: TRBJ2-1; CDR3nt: TGTGCCAGCAGCTTGCCGGGACGAACAATTAATGAGCAGTTCTTC; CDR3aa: CASSLPGRTINEQFF
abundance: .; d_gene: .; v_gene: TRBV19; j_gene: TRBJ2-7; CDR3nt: TGTGCCAGTAGTATAGTGGCGGACGAGCAGTACTTC; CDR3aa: CASSIVADEQYF
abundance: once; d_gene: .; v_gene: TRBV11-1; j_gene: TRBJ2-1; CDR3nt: TGTGCCAGCAGCGAGGACGGGGACAATGAGCAGTTCTTC; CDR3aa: CASSEDGDNEQFF
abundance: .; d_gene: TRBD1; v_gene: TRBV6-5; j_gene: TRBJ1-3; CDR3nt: TGTGCCAGCAGTTACCGGGACAGCTTCTCTGGAAACACCATATATTTT; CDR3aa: CASSYRDSFSGNTIYF
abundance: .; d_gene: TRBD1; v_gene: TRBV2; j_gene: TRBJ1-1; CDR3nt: TGTGCCAGCAGTGGGACAGGGGGGAACACTGAAGCTTTCTTT; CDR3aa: CASSGTGGNTEAFF
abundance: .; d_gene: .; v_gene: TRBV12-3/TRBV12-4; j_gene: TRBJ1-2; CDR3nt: TGTGCCAGCAGTCTGACCGCCGGGGGCTACACCTTC; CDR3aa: CASSLTAGGYTF
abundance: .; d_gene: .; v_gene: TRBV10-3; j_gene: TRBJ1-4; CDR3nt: TGTGCCATCAGTGAGTCAGCAGGCGTGCCTGAAAAACTGTTTTTT; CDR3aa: CAISESAGVPEKLFF
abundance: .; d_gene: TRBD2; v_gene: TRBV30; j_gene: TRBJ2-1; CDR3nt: TGTGCCTGGAGACAGCGGGGGGGCACTGAGCAGTTCTTC; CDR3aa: CAWRQRGGTEQFF
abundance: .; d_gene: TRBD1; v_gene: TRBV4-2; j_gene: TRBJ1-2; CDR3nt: TGTGCCAGCAGCCCTGGACAGGGTGAAAGGTTTGGGGTTGTGGGGAATGGCTACACCTTC; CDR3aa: CASSPGQGERFGVVGNGYTF
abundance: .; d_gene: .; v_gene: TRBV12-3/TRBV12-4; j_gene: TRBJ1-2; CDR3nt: TGTGCCATCCAGTTTACACAGGGAGGCGGCTACACCTTC; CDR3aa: CAIQFTQGGGYTF
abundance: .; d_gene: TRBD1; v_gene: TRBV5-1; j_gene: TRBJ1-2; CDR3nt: TGCGCCAGCAGACTAGACACAGGGGCGTACGGCTACACCTTC; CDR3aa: CASRLDTGAYGYTF